This entry features one T cell receptor (beta chain) sequence. Its cognate antigen is unknown. The same CDR3 can be traced to other DNA sequences in this sample. The data are from a study of T cell responses to AZD1222 COVID-19 vaccine. Study-wide results and caveats: A reported finding is that nearly half of spike-specific TCRs target unmutated variant regions. There were vaccine-associated CD4 TCRs across spike, dominant at 160-218 and 743-854.

This CDR3 has 13 residues. Trimming took 0 bases from V and 7 from J, leaving 5 bases between them. From germline, CDR1 is SGDLS and CDR2 YYNGEE. TCRdb's copy holds only in-frame clones and misses some; the assay was immunoSEQ multiplex PCR. This sample yields 120,000 or so clones, of which about nine tenths are seen a single time; 7.6% belongs to the top ten. The sequence was obtained from an adult in good health. This specimen was peripheral blood, taken on day 0 of AZD1222 vaccination. V and J are TRBV9 and TRBJ1-6; D gene ambiguous. This chain's CDR3 is CASSVEVNSPLHF. CDR3 in DNA: TGTGCCAGCAGCGTAGAGGTAAATTCACCCCTCCACTTT. Looking up the rest from reference TRBV9 and TRBJ1-6 gives the full variable domain: DSGVTQTPKHLITATGQRVTLRCSPRSGDLSVYWYQQSLDQGLQFLIQYYNGEERAKGNILERFSAQQFPDLHSELNLSSLELGDSALYFCASSVEVNSPLHFGNGTRLTVT.